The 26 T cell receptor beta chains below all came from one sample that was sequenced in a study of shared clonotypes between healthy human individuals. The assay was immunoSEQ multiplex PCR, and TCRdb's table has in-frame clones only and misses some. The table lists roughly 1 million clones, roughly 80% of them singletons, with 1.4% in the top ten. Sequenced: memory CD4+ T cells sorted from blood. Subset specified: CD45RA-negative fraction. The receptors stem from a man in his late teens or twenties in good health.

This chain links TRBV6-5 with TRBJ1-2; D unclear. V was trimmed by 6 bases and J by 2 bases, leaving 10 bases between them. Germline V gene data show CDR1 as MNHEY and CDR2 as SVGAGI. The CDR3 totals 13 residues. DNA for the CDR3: TGTGCCAGCAGCTCCGCGCAGAACTATGGCTACACCTTC. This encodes CASSSAQNYGYTF.

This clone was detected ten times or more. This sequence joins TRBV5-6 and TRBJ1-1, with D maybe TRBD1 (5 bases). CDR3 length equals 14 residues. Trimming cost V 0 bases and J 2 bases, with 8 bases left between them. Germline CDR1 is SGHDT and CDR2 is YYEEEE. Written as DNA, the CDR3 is TGTGCCAGCAGCTTGGAGAGGGGTAACACTGAAGCTTTCTTT. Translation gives CASSLERGNTEAFF.

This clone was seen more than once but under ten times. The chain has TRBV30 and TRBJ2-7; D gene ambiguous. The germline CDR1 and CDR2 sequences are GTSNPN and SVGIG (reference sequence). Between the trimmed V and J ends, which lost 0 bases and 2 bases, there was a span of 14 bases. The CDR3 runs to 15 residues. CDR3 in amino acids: CAWSVYSTPTYEQYF. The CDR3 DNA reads TGTGCCTGGAGTGTATATAGCACACCAACCTACGAGCAGTACTTC.

CDR3 protein: CASSYDRGRGTEAFF. CDR3 DNA sequence: TGTGCCAGCAGTTACGACAGGGGGCGAGGCACTGAAGCTTTCTTT. This chain links TRBV6-5 with TRBJ1-1, with 10 positions matching TRBD1. CDR1 and CDR2 from the germline V gene are MNHEY and SVGAGI. The CDR3 length is 15 residues. The J segment lost 4 bases and the V segment lost 2 bases, leaving 4 bases of the junction unmatched.

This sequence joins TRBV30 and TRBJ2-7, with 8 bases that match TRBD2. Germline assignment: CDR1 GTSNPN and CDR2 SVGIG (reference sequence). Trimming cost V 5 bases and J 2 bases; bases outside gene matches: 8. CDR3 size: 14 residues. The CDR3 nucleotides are TGTGCCTGGGGACGGGAGGGTCTGGCCTACGAGCAGTACTTC. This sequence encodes CAWGREGLAYEQYF.

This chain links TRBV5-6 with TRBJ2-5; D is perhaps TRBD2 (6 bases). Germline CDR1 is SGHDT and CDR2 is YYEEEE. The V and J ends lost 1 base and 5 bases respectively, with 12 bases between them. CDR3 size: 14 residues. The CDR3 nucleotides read TGTGCCAGCAGCTTGTCAGGGACTGGGGAGACCCAGTACTTC. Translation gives CASSLSGTGETQYF.

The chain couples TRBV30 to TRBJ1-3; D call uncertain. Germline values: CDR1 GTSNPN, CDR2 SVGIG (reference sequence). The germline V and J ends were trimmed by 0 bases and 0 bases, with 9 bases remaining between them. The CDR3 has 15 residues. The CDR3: CAWSVPRVSGNTIYF. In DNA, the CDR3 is TGTGCCTGGAGTGTACCGCGTGTCTCTGGAAACACCATATATTTT.

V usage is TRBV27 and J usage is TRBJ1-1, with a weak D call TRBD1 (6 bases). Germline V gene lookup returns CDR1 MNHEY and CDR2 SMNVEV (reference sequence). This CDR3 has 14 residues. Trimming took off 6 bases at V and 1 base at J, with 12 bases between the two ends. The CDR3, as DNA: TGTGCCAGCAGGACCGGGGGGCGGAACACTGAAGCTTTCTTT. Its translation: CASRTGGRNTEAFF.

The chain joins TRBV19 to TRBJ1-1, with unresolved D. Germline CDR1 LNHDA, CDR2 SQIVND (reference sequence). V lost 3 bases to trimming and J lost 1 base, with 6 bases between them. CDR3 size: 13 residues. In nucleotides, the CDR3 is TGTGCCAGTAGTATTGTCCAGAACACTGAAGCTTTCTTT. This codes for CASSIVQNTEAFF.

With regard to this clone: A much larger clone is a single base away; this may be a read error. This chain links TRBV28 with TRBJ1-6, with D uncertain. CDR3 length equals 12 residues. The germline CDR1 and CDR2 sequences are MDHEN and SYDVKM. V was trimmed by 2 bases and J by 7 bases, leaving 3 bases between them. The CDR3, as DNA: TGTGCCAGCAGTTTAACCAATTCACCCCTCCACTTT. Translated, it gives CASSLTNSPLHF.

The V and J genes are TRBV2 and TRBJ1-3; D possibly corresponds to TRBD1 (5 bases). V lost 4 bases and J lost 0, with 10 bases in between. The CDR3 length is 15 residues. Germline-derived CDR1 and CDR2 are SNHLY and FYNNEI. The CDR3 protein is CASSGGGPSGNTIYF. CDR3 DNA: TGTGCCAGCAGTGGGGGGGGACCCTCTGGAAACACCATATATTTT.

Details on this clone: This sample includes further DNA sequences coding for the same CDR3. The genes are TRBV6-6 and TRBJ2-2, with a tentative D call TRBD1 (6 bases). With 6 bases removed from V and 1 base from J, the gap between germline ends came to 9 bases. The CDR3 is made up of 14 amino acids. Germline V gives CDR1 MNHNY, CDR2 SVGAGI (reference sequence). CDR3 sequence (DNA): TGTGCCAGCAGACTGACAGGGAACACCGGGGAGCTGTTTTTT. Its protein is CASRLTGNTGELFF.

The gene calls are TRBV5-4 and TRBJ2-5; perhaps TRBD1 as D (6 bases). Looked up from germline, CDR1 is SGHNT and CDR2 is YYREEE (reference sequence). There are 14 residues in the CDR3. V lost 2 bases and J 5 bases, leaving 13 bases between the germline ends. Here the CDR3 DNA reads TGTGCCAGCAGCTTTTACAGGGTTCGGGAGACCCAGTACTTC. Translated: CASSFYRVRETQYF.

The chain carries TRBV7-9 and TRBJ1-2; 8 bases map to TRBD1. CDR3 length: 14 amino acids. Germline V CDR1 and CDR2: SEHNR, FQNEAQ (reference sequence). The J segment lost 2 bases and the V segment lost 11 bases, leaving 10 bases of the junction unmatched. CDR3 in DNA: TGTGCCGGGGGACAGGTGAATCAAAACTATGGCTACACCTTC. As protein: CAGGQVNQNYGYTF.

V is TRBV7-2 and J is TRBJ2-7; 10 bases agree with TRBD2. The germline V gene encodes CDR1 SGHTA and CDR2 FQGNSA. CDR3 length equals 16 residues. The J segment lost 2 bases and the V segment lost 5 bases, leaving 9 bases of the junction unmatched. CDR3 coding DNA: TGTGCCAGCAGCCTACGTAGAAGCGGGAGGGCCTACGAGCAGTACTTC. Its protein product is CASSLRRSGRAYEQYF.

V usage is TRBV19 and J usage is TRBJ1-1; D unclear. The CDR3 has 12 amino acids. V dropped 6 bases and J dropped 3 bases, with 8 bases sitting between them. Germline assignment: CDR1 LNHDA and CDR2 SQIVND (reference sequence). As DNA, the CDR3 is TGTGCCAGTAGGGAGATCTACACTGAAGCTTTCTTT. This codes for CASREIYTEAFF.

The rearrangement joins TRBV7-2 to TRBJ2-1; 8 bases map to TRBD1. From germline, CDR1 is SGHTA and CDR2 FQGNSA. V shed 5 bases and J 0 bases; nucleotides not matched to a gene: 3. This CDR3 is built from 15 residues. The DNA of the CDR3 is TGTGCCAGCAGCCGTGACAGGGGCTCCTACAATGAGCAGTTCTTC. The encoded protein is CASSRDRGSYNEQFF.

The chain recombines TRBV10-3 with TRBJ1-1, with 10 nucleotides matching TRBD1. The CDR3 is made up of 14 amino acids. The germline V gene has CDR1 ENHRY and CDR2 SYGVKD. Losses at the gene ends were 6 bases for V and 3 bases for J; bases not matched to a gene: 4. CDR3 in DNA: TGTGCCATCAGATCCGGGACAGGGGACACTGAAGCTTTCTTT. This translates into CAIRSGTGDTEAFF.

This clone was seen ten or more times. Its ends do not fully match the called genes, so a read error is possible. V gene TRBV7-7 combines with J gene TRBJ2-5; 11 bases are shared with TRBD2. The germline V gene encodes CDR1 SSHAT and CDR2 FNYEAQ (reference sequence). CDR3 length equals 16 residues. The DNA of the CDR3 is TGTGCTAGCAGCTCAGTAGCGGGAGGGCCCGTGGAGACCCAGTACTTC. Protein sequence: CASSSVAGGPVETQYF.

CDR3 amino acids: CASSQPGLEDTQYF. In DNA form, the CDR3 reads TGTGCCAGCAGCCAACCGGGACTGGAGGATACGCAGTATTTT. This chain links TRBV4-2 with TRBJ2-3; TRBD2 is a possible D gene (6 bases). The V and J ends lost 2 bases and 6 bases respectively, with 12 bases between them. Looked up from germline, CDR1 is LGHNA and CDR2 is YNFKEQ. The CDR3 loop spans 14 amino acids.

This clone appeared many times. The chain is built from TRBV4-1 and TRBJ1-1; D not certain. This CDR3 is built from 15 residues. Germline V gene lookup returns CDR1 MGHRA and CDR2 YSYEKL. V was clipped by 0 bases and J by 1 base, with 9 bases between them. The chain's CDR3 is CASSQEGLWNTEAFF. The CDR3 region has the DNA TGCGCCAGCAGCCAAGAAGGCCTTTGGAACACTGAAGCTTTCTTT.

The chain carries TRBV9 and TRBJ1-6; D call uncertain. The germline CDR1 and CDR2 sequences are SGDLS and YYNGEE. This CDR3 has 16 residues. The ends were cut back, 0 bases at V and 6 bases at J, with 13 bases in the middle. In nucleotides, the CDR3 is TGTGCCAGCAGCGTAGCGGCAGGCTCGGTTAATTCACCCCTCCACTTT. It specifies CASSVAAGSVNSPLHF.

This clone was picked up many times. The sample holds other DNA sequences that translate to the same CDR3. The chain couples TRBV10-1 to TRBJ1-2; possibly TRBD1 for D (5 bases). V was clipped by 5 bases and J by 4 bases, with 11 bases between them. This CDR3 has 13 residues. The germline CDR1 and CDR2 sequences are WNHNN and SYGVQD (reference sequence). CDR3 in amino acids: CASSPGTSYGYTF. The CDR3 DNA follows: TGCGCCAGCAGTCCCGGGACTTCCTATGGCTACACCTTC.

The CDR3 sequence: CASTMDTYEQYF. CDR3 sequence (DNA): TGTGCCAGCACCATGGACACCTACGAGCAGTACTTC. The chain uses TRBV7-9 and TRBJ2-7, with TRBD1 as a possible D gene (5 bases). V lost 7 bases and J lost 2, with 9 bases in between. CDR3 length: 12 residues. CDR1 is SEHNR, CDR2 FQNEAQ, per germline (reference sequence).

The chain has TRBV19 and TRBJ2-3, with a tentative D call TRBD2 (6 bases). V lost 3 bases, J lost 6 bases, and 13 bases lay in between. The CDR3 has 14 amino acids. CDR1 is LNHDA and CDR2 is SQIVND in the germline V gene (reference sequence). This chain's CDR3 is CASSMKEGIDTQYF. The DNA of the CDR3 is TGTGCCAGTAGTATGAAGGAGGGGATTGATACGCAGTATTTT.

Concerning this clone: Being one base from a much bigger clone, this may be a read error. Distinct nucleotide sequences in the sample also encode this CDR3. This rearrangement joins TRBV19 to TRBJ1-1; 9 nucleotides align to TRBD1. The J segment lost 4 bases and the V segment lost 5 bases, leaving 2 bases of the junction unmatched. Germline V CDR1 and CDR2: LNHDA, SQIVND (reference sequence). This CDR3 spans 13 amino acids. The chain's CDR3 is CASSLTGGTEAFF. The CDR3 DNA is TGTGCCAGTAGTTTGACAGGGGGCACTGAAGCTTTCTTT.